This is a list of T cell receptor beta chains from one sample in a study of T cells in localized non-small cell lung cancer. Sequenced by immunoSEQ multiplex PCR; TCRdb stores in-frame clones only, minus some. The table includes about 20,000 clones, 70% to 90% detected once. Sequences were derived from PBMCs, sampled before any cancer treatment. The receptors were sampled from a man aged 40 to 70 with stage II squamous cell lung carcinoma. The CDR3 runs from the conserved cysteine through the conserved F or W. Fields, in order: clone size, D gene, V gene, J gene, CDR3 protein, CDR3 DNA. D genes are given only for firm matches. Rows may omit the clone size; those that give it use once, few, many or a size class.

.	.	TRBV7-6	TRBJ1-1	CASSLGTVTEAFF	TGTGCCAGCAGCTTAGGGACAGTCACTGAAGCTTTCTTT
.	.	TRBV21-1	TRBJ1-1	CASSKGSGSNTEAFF	TGTGCCAGCAGCAAAGGGTCGGGGTCGAACACTGAAGCTTTCTTT
.	TRBD1	TRBV6-5	TRBJ2-1	CASSRDRAGFEQFF	TGTGCCAGCAGTCGCGACAGGGCGGGTTTTGAGCAGTTCTTC
.	.	TRBV11-3	TRBJ2-2	CASSLVATGSTGELFF	TGTGCCAGCAGCTTAGTCGCCACAGGGAGCACCGGGGAGCTGTTTTTT
.	TRBD1	TRBV19	TRBJ1-1	CASSIEETGGKAFF	TGTGCCAGTAGTATCGAGGAGACAGGGGGGAAGGCTTTCTTT
.	TRBD2	TRBV5-1	TRBJ2-7	CASSLEAGGLGEQYF	TGCGCCAGCAGCTTGGAAGCGGGAGGGCTAGGCGAGCAGTACTTC
.	.	TRBV14	TRBJ1-1	CASSQDVGGGVNTEAFF	TGTGCCAGCAGCCAAGACGTGGGGGGCGGCGTGAACACTGAAGCTTTCTTT
.	.	TRBV9	TRBJ2-2	CASSVLSEAGELFF	TGTGCCAGCAGCGTACTATCTGAAGCCGGGGAGCTGTTTTTT
.	.	TRBV11-3	TRBJ2-3	CASSLSYSTTDTQYF	TGTGCCAGCAGCTTGAGTTACAGCACCACAGATACGCAGTATTTT
.	TRBD1	TRBV5-6	TRBJ2-7	CASSLGDRAEQYF	TGTGCCAGCAGCTTGGGGGACAGGGCCGAGCAGTACTTC
.	TRBD2	TRBV9	TRBJ2-1	CASRGAGDSYNEQFF	TGTGCCAGCAGGGGAGCGGGGGACTCCTACAATGAGCAGTTCTTC
.	TRBD1	TRBV5-1	TRBJ2-1	CASSWTGLEYNEQFF	TGCGCCAGCAGCTGGACAGGGTTGGAATACAATGAGCAGTTCTTC
once	.	TRBV6-5	TRBJ1-3	CASRLDSSSGNTIYF	TGTGCCAGCAGACTAGATTCGAGTAGCGGAAACACCATATATTTT
.	TRBD1	TRBV5-1	TRBJ1-4	CASSLVRQGTAPGEKLFF	TGCGCCAGCAGCTTGGTCCGCCAGGGGACAGCCCCGGGGGAAAAACTGTTTTTT
.	.	TRBV5-1	TRBJ1-5	CASSFLGNQPQHF	TGCGCCAGCAGCTTTTTAGGAAATCAGCCCCAGCATTTT
few	TRBD2	TRBV10-1	TRBJ2-7	CASSPGGVLYF	TGCGCCAGCAGTCCGGGAGGCGTGCTGTACTTC
.	.	TRBV18	TRBJ2-7	CASSPLRGGEQYF	TGTGCCAGCTCCCCGCTTAGGGGAGGAGAGCAGTACTTC
.	TRBD1	TRBV7-8	TRBJ2-5	CASSLVRTGGEETQYF	TGTGCCAGCAGCTTAGTAAGGACAGGGGGCGAAGAGACCCAGTACTTC
.	TRBD2	TRBV7-9	TRBJ2-5	CASSSGLAVSKETQYF	TGTGCCAGCAGCTCGGGACTAGCGGTGTCGAAAGAGACCCAGTACTTC
.	TRBD1	TRBV2	TRBJ1-5	CASSGPGGNDQPQHF	TGTGCCAGCAGTGGCCCAGGGGGGAATGATCAGCCCCAGCATTTT
once	TRBD2	TRBV5-1	TRBJ2-1	CASSSKREKNEQFF	TGCGCCAGCAGCTCAAAGCGGGAGAAGAATGAGCAGTTCTTC
once	TRBD2	TRBV5-1	TRBJ2-5	CASSLASGVQETQYF	TGCGCCAGCAGCTTGGCTAGCGGAGTTCAAGAGACCCAGTACTTC
once	.	TRBV28	TRBJ1-2	CASRPGNYGYTF	TGTGCCAGCAGGCCGGGGAACTATGGCTACACCTTC
.	.	TRBV6-1	TRBJ1-5	CASSVGSPQHF	TGTGCCAGCAGTGTCGGAAGTCCCCAGCATTTT
once	.	TRBV19	TRBJ1-2	CASSMIGLGYTF	TGTGCCAGTAGTATGATTGGACTAGGCTACACCTTC
.	.	TRBV6-5	TRBJ2-7	CASSYGSALVEQYF	TGTGCCAGCAGTTACGGTTCTGCACTGGTCGAGCAGTACTTC
.	TRBD1	TRBV5-5	TRBJ1-2	CASSLTAGGGNGYTF	TGTGCCAGCAGCTTGACCGCAGGGGGCGGTAATGGCTACACCTTC
.	.	TRBV19	TRBJ2-1	CASSPPSFPYNEQFF	TGTGCCAGTAGCCCCCCTAGCTTTCCCTACAATGAGCAGTTCTTC
.	.	TRBV5-4	TRBJ1-1	CASSLLGPGTEAFF	TGTGCCAGCAGCTTGTTGGGACCTGGCACTGAAGCTTTCTTT
.	.	TRBV4-1	TRBJ1-5	CASSQGRQRNQPQHF	TGCGCCAGCAGCCAAGGCCGACAGCGCAATCAGCCCCAGCATTTT
.	TRBD1	TRBV18	TRBJ1-6	CASSQGQNNSPLHF	TGTGCCAGCTCGCAGGGACAGAATAATTCACCCCTCCACTTT
.	.	TRBV29-1	TRBJ1-1	CSVGPLPGDGTKNTEAFF	TGCAGCGTGGGACCCCTCCCAGGGGATGGGACGAAAAACACTGAAGCTTTCTTT
once	.	TRBV7-8	TRBJ2-5	CASSSPQVAWRETQYF	TGTGCCAGCAGCTCCCCTCAGGTAGCGTGGAGGGAGACCCAGTACTTC
.	.	TRBV7-2	TRBJ2-7	CASSSPGDGIYEQYF	TGTGCCAGCAGCTCTCCCGGCGACGGGATCTACGAGCAGTACTTC
.	.	TRBV4-3	TRBJ1-2	CASSPGAGYGYTF	TGCGCCAGCAGCCCAGGGGCCGGCTATGGCTACACCTTC
.	.	TRBV2	TRBJ2-5	CASMMGSQETQYF	TGTGCCAGCATGATGGGGTCTCAAGAGACCCAGTACTTC
.	TRBD1	TRBV6-6	TRBJ1-1	CATFRGYTEAFF	TGTGCCACCTTCAGGGGGTACACTGAAGCTTTCTTT
.	TRBD2	TRBV5-1	TRBJ2-7	CASSPKLGGKYEQYF	TGCGCCAGCAGCCCAAAGTTGGGGGGGAAGTACGAGCAGTACTTC
.	TRBD1	TRBV2	TRBJ1-5	CASSLQGAGQPQHF	TGTGCCAGCAGTTTACAGGGGGCTGGTCAGCCCCAGCATTTT
.	.	TRBV19	TRBJ1-5	CASSRARGQPQHF	TGTGCCAGTAGTAGGGCGAGGGGTCAGCCCCAGCATTTT
.	.	TRBV29-1	TRBJ2-7	CSVEDSTYEQYF	TGCAGCGTTGAAGACAGTACCTACGAGCAGTACTTC
.	.	TRBV27	TRBJ1-2	CASSLRDNGSGYTF	TGTGCCAGCAGTTTACGGGACAACGGAAGTGGCTACACCTTC
.	.	TRBV6-6	TRBJ1-5	CASSFKVSGNQPQHF	TGTGCCAGCTCCTTCAAGGTAAGCGGCAATCAGCCCCAGCATTTT
.	.	TRBV5-6	TRBJ1-2	CASSPDRYSYYGYTF	TGTGCCAGCAGCCCTGACCGTTACTCCTACTATGGCTACACCTTC
.	.	TRBV19	TRBJ1-1	CASSPRQLYSPNTEAFF	TGTGCCAGTAGTCCGAGACAGTTATACTCTCCCAACACTGAAGCTTTCTTT
.	.	TRBV5-4	TRBJ1-1	CASSLKTGNTEAFF	TGTGCCAGCAGCTTAAAGACAGGGAACACTGAAGCTTTCTTT
.	TRBD2	TRBV28	TRBJ2-7	CASTPGLAGAMTYEQYF	TGTGCCAGCACCCCGGGACTAGCGGGAGCCATGACCTACGAGCAGTACTTC
.	TRBD1	TRBV5-1	TRBJ1-6	CASSLGQGIESSPLHF	TGCGCCAGCAGCTTGGGACAGGGAATCGAAAGTTCACCCCTCCACTTT
.	.	TRBV2	TRBJ1-2	CASSRGQSNYGYTF	TGTGCCAGCAGCCGGGGGCAATCTAACTATGGCTACACCTTC
.	.	TRBV19	TRBJ1-5	CASSKNSGVGNQPQHF	TGTGCCAGTAGTAAAAACAGCGGGGTTGGCAATCAGCCCCAGCATTTT
.	.	TRBV27	TRBJ2-7	CASRPGSQGGEQYF	TGTGCCAGCAGACCCGGGAGCCAGGGCGGGGAGCAGTACTTC
.	.	TRBV29-1	TRBJ1-2	CSVAGFGYTF	TGCAGCGTTGCGGGTTTTGGCTACACCTTC
.	.	TRBV5-4	TRBJ2-6	CASRAGRSGANVLTF	TGTGCCAGCAGGGCAGGAAGATCTGGGGCCAACGTCCTGACTTTC
.	TRBD1	TRBV19	TRBJ1-2	CASSRSGQGVGYGYTF	TGTGCCAGTAGTCGATCGGGACAGGGGGTAGGCTATGGCTACACCTTC
.	.	TRBV10-3	TRBJ1-2	CAISEAGEDGYTF	TGTGCCATCAGTGAGGCAGGAGAGGATGGCTACACCTTC
.	TRBD2	TRBV29-1	TRBJ2-3	CSVEGTSGGYGTDTQYF	TGCAGCGTTGAGGGGACTAGCGGGGGGTACGGCACAGATACGCAGTATTTT
.	TRBD1	TRBV5-1	TRBJ1-1	CASSLGTGYPEAFF	TGCGCCAGCAGCTTGGGGACAGGGTACCCTGAAGCTTTCTTT
.	.	TRBV27	TRBJ1-6	CASSLYVSYNSPLHF	TGTGCCAGCAGTTTATACGTCTCCTATAATTCACCCCTCCACTTT